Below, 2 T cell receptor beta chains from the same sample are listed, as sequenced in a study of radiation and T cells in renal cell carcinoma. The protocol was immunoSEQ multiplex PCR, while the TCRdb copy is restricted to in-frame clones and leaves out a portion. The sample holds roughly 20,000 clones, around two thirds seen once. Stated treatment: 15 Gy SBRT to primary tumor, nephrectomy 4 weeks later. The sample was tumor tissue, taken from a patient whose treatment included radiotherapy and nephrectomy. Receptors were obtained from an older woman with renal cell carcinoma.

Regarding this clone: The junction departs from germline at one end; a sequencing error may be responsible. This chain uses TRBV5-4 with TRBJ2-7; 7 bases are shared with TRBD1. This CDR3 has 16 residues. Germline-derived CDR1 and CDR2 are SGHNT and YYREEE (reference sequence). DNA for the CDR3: TGCGCCAGCAGCCAAGAATCCGGGACAGCCACTTACGAGCAGTACTTC. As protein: CASSQESGTATYEQYF.

The CDR3 protein is CASSDKAEPYNEQFF. CDR3 nucleotides: TGTGCCAGCAGTGACAAGGCAGAACCTTACAATGAGCAGTTCTTC. The chain couples TRBV6-4 to TRBJ2-1, with unresolved D. V lost 2 bases and J lost 4, with 12 bases in between. Germline CDR1 is MRHNA and CDR2 is SNTAGT. This CDR3 comprises 15 residues.